Shown below are 4 T cell receptor beta chains from a single sample sequenced in a study of CD8 T cells in Susac syndrome. RNA, at about 0.45 to 1 ug, was reverse transcribed with random hexamers. TCRdb reprocessed the immunoSEQ multiplex PCR reads via MiXCR and lists one record per CDR3 protein. The data hold 150,000 to 160,000 distinct CDR3 sequences, with around 96% observed a single time. The source material was CD8+ T cells from PBMCs. Receptor source: a human donor with multiple sclerosis.

The J gene is TRBJ1-2, the V gene TRBV29-1; 7 positions agree with TRBD1. The V gene end was trimmed by 3 bases and the J gene end by 8 bases; junction bases not matched to a gene: 3. This CDR3 spans 11 amino acids. Germline V gene sequence: CDR1 SQVTM, CDR2 ANQGSEA. The CDR3 coding sequence is TGCAGCGTTGACCGGGACAGCGGCTACACCTTC. Translation gives CSVDRDSGYTF.

In this sample, this clonotype turned up once. The chain uses TRBV12-3 or TRBV12-4 and TRBJ1-6; 10 nucleotides agree with TRBD1. The junction had 5 bases not matched to a gene; V was cut back by 8 bases and J by 10 bases. The CDR3 is 13 residues long. In DNA, the CDR3 is TGTGCCAGCCGGGACAGGGGACTATCACCCCTCCACTTT. Amino acid sequence: CASRDRGLSPLHF.

The chain's CDR3 is CSARGGEGGYGYTF. In DNA, the CDR3 is TGCAGTGCTAGAGGGGGTGAGGGAGGCTATGGCTACACCTTC. The chain recombines TRBV20-1 with TRBJ1-2; D not resolved. This CDR3 region has 14 residues. The V end lost 1 base, the J end lost 4 bases, and 13 bases lay between the germline ends. Germline-derived CDR1 and CDR2 are DFQATT and SNEGSKA (reference sequence).

J is TRBJ2-4 and V is TRBV28, with 9 bases lining up with TRBD1. Trimming at V came to 4 bases and at J to 6 bases, leaving 4 bases not matched to a gene. The CDR3 is 14 residues long. Germline V CDR1 and CDR2: MDHEN, SYDVKM. The CDR3 protein is CASSYRGRGNIQYF. CDR3 bases: TGTGCCAGCAGTTACAGGGGGCGAGGAAACATTCAGTACTTC.